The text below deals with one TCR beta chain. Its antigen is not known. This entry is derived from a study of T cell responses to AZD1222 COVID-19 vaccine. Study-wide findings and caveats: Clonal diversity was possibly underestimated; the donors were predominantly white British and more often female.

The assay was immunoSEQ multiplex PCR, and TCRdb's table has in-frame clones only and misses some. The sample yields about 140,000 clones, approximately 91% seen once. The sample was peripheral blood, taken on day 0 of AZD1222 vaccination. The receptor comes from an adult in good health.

The CDR3 loop reads CASSMGIAGGQETQYF. For the CDR3, the DNA is TGTGCCAGTAGTATGGGGATAGCGGGAGGGCAAGAGACCCAGTACTTC. This chain uses TRBV19 with TRBJ2-5, with 11 bases that match TRBD2. The CDR3 loop spans 16 amino acids. Germline V CDR1 and CDR2: LNHDA, SQIVND (reference sequence). V lost 3 bases and J lost 2; bases outside the gene matches: 5.